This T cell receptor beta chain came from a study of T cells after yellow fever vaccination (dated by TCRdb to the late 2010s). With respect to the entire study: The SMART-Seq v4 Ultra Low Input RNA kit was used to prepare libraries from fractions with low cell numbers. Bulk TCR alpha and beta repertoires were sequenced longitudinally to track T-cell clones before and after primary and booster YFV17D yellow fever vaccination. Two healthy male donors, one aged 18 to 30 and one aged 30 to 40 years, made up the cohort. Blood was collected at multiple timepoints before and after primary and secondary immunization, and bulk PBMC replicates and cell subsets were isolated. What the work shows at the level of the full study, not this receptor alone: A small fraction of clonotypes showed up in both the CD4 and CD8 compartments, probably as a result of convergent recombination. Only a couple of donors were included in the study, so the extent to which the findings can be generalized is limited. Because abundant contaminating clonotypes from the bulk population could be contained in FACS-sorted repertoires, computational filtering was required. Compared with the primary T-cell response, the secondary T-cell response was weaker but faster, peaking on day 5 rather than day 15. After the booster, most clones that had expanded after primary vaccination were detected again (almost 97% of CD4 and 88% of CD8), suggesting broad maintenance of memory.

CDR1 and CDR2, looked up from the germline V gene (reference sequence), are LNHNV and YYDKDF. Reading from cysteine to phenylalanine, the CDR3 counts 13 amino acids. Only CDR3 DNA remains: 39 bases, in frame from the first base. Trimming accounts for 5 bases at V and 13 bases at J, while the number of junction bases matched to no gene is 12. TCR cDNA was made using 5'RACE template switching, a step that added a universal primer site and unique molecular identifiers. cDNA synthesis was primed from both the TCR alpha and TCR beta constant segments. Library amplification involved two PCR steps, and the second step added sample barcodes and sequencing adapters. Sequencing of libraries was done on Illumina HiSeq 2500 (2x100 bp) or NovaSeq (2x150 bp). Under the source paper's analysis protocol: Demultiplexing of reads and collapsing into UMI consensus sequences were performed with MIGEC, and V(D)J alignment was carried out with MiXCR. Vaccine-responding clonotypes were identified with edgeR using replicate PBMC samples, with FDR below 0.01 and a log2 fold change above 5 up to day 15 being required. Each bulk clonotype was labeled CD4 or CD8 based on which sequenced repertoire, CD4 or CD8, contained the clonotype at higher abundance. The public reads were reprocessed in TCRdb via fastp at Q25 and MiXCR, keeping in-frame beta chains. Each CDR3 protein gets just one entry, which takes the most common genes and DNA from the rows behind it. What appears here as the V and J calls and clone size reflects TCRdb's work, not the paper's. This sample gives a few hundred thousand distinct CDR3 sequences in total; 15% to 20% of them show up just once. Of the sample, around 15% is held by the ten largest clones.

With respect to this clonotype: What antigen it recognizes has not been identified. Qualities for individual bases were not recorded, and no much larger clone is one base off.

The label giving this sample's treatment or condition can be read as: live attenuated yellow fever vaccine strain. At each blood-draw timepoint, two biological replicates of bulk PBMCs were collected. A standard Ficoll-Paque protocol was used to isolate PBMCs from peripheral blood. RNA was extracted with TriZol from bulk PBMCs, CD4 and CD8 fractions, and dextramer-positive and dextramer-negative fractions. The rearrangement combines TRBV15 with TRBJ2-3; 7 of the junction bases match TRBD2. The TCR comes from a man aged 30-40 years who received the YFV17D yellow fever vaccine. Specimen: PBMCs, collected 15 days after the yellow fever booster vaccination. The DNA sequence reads TGTGCCACCAGCGAGCCGCCGGGACTAAGGGAGTATTTT. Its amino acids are CATSEPPGLREYF.